The 8 T cell receptor beta chains given below trace back to one sample, sequenced in a study of blood T cell repertoires in COVID-19. Profiled with immunoSEQ multiplex PCR; TCRdb holds only in-frame clones, not every one. Altogether 91,000 or so clones are present, around 82% being singletons, with the ten largest covering around 7.2%. Input material: peripheral blood. The receptors shown here come from a man in his fifties or sixties with active or convalescent COVID-19.

This chain links TRBV3-1 (or the pseudogene TRBV3-2) with TRBJ1-2; 7 nucleotides match TRBD1. The V gene's germline CDR1 is LGHDT and CDR2 YNNKEL (reference sequence). There are 16 residues in the CDR3. Losses at the gene ends were 4 bases for V and 8 bases for J; bases not matched to a gene: 16. The CDR3 loop reads CASSLPVTTGTEGYTF. In DNA, the CDR3 is TGTGCCAGCAGCCTCCCGGTAACGACAGGGACAGAGGGCTACACCTTC.

This chain links TRBV6-5 with TRBJ2-7; 8 positions agree with TRBD1. The CDR3 length is 14 residues. Germline lookup yields CDR1 MNHEY and CDR2 SVGAGI. V lost 4 bases and J lost 2; bases outside the gene matches: 4. CDR3 protein: CASSSAGGPYEQYF. The CDR3 DNA follows: TGTGCCAGCAGTTCCGCAGGGGGCCCCTACGAGCAGTACTTC.

The chain carries TRBV3-1 (or the pseudogene TRBV3-2) and TRBJ2-3, with D unresolved. The germline V gene has CDR1 LGHDT and CDR2 YNNKEL (reference sequence). The CDR3 is 12 residues long. Trimming took 3 bases from V and 6 from J, leaving 7 bases between them. CDR3 sequence: CASSQSGDTQYF. CDR3 sequence (DNA): TGTGCCAGCAGCCAGTCCGGGGATACGCAGTATTTT.

CDR3 sequence reads: CASSESLDVQFF. In DNA form, the CDR3 reads TGCGCCAGCAGTGAGTCGCTAGACGTCCAGTTCTTC. The chain links TRBV10-2 to TRBJ2-1; no reliable D call. The germline V gene has CDR1 WSHSY and CDR2 SAAADI. V lost 0 bases, J lost 13 bases, and 10 bases lay in between. The CDR3 totals 12 residues.

The rearrangement links TRBV5-1 to TRBJ2-3, with 8 bases matching TRBD2. Germline loops: CDR1 SGHRS, CDR2 YFSETQ. V dropped 7 bases and J dropped 7; count of bases not matched to a gene: 11. CDR3 length: 14 amino acids. The DNA for the CDR3 is TGCGCCAGCGGGTCCGGGACTAGTGGCTATACGCAGTATTTT. It is translated as CASGSGTSGYTQYF.

CDR3 DNA sequence: TGTGCCAGCAGTTTACCGCGGGGGCTCCCTCCCAATGAGCAGTTCTTC. Residues: CASSLPRGLPPNEQFF. The chain is built from TRBV6-6 and TRBJ2-1; tentatively, D is TRBD2 (7 bases). Trimming stripped 4 bases from V and 6 bases from J, with 19 bases between. The CDR3 length is 16 residues. CDR1 MNHNY and CDR2 SVGAGI come from the germline V gene (reference sequence).

The chain links TRBV7-2 to TRBJ2-5, with 8 nucleotides matching TRBD2. The CDR3 runs to 14 residues. The trim removed 4 bases at V and 5 bases at J, leaving 6 bases unmatched. The germline gives CDR1 SGHTA, CDR2 FQGNSA. CDR3 region: CASSSWTSRETQYF. In nucleotides, the CDR3 is TGTGCCAGCAGCTCCTGGACTAGCAGGGAGACCCAGTACTTC.

The gene calls are TRBV6-5 and TRBJ1-2; weak D call: TRBD1 (5 bases). The germline gives CDR1 MNHEY, CDR2 SVGAGI. The CDR3 spans 13 residues. Trimming cost V 0 bases and J 8 bases, with 10 bases left between them. CDR3 DNA sequence: TGTGCCAGCAGTTACTCGGGGGGGAAAGGCTACACCTTC. It is translated as CASSYSGGKGYTF.